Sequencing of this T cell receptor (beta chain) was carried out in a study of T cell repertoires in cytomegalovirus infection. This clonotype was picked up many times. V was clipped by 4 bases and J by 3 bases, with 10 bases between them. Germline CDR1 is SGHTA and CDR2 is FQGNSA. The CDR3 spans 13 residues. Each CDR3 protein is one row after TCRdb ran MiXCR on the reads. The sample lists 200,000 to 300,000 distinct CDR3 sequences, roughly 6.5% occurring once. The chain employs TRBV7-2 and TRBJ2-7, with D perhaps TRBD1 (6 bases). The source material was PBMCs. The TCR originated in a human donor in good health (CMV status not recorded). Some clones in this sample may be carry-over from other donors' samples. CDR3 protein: CASSSDRNYEQYF. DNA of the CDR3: TGTGCCAGCAGCTCCGACAGGAACTACGAGCAGTACTTC.